A selection of T cell receptor beta chains follows, all from one sample in a study of T cells after yellow fever vaccination. TCRdb reprocessed the 5' RACE reads with MiXCR, giving one entry per CDR3 protein. The sample lists 320,000 or so distinct CDR3 sequences, 8.1% occurring once. The specimen was PBMCs, collected about 41 days after the first yellow fever vaccination. The receptor source for this set is a man younger than 30 who received the YFV17D yellow fever vaccine. Each CDR3 is given with its conserved first and last residue. A D gene is named only where the DNA matches it firmly. The listing skips clone size in some rows; elsewhere it reads once, few, many or a size class.

len,abundance,d_gene,j_gene,v_gene,CDR3aa,CDR3nt
16,few,NA,TRBJ2-1,TRBV7-2,CASSPGGSERGNEQFF,TGTGCCAGCAGCCCAGGGGGGAGCGAGAGGGGTAATGAGCAGTTCTTC
16,few,NA,TRBJ2-5,TRBV5-8,CASSLGQGPRQETQYF,TGTGCCAGCAGCTTGGGGCAGGGGCCACGCCAAGAGACCCAGTACTTC
17,NA,NA,TRBJ2-1,TRBV19,CASSPRTVTWEENEQFF,TGTGCCAGTAGTCCCCGGACAGTAACCTGGGAGGAGAATGAGCAGTTCTTC
12,many,NA,TRBJ2-1,TRBV2,CASSEDANEQFF,TGTGCCAGCAGTGAAGACGCTAATGAGCAGTTCTTC
13,NA,NA,TRBJ2-5,TRBV6-1,CASISAEKETQYF,TGTGCCAGCATCTCCGCGGAGAAAGAGACCCAGTACTTC
14,NA,TRBD1,TRBJ1-1,TRBV29-1,CSVEYGTGGTEAFF,TGCAGCGTAGAATACGGGACAGGGGGGACTGAAGCTTTCTTT
12,many,NA,TRBJ2-1,TRBV7-6,CASSFGLDEQFF,TGTGCCAGCAGCTTCGGCCTGGATGAGCAGTTCTTC
15,many,NA,TRBJ1-2,TRBV12-3/TRBV12-4,CASSPRGVGLGGYTF,TGTGCCAGCAGTCCGAGGGGGGTGGGACTGGGAGGCTACACCTTC
17,few,NA,TRBJ1-1,TRBV7-2,CASSLSPYRVMNTEAFF,TGTGCCAGCAGCTTAAGCCCATATCGGGTTATGAACACTGAAGCTTTCTTT
12,NA,NA,TRBJ2-7,TRBV7-9,CASSFSGDEQYF,TGTGCCAGCAGCTTCAGCGGCGACGAGCAGTACTTC
15,NA,NA,TRBJ1-6,TRBV4-2,CASSQVDVFNSPLHF,TGTGCCAGCAGCCAAGTCGACGTCTTTAATTCACCCCTCCACTTT
15,NA,NA,TRBJ1-5,TRBV29-1,CSVVEGGGADQPQHF,TGCAGCGTAGTAGAAGGGGGTGGGGCAGATCAGCCCCAGCATTTT
14,few,NA,TRBJ1-2,TRBV20-1,CSARWEDSNYGYTF,TGCAGTGCTAGATGGGAGGACAGTAACTATGGCTACACCTTC
14,NA,TRBD2,TRBJ2-1,TRBV20-1,CSAPGTSGGAWQFF,TGCAGTGCGCCCGGGACTAGCGGGGGGGCCTGGCAGTTCTTC
14,NA,NA,TRBJ1-4,TRBV6-1,CASSSDTLGEKLFF,TGTGCCAGCAGCTCGGACACCCTTGGAGAAAAACTGTTTTTT
13,many,TRBD1,TRBJ1-1,TRBV29-1,CSVSQGARARAFF,TGCAGCGTGAGCCAGGGGGCGCGGGCTCGGGCTTTCTTT
14,NA,NA,TRBJ1-2,TRBV20-1,CSAPPSGRNYGYTF,TGCAGTGCTCCCCCCTCGGGACGGAACTATGGCTACACCTTC
16,few,NA,TRBJ2-5,TRBV11-2,CASSLLNDPLWETQYF,TGTGCCAGCAGCTTACTAAACGACCCGCTTTGGGAGACCCAGTACTTC
14,few,NA,TRBJ1-5,TRBV3-1,CASSQGHLNQPQHF,TGTGCCAGCAGCCAAGGACACCTCAATCAGCCCCAGCATTTT
14,NA,TRBD2,TRBJ2-3,TRBV5-6,CASSFVRGGPTQYF,TGTGCCAGCAGCTTCGTGCGGGGGGGCCCTACGCAGTATTTT
13,few,TRBD1,TRBJ2-7,TRBV20-1,CSAVTGGTYEQYF,TGCAGTGCCGTCACAGGGGGCACCTACGAGCAGTACTTC
14,few,TRBD2,TRBJ2-2,TRBV5-1,CASSLTSGNGELFF,TGCGCCAGCAGCTTGACTAGCGGTAACGGGGAGCTGTTTTTT
16,NA,NA,TRBJ1-6,TRBV5-4,CASSLGPEVINSPLHF,TGTGCCAGCAGCTTGGGGCCAGAAGTGATCAATTCACCCCTCCACTTT
13,NA,TRBD1,TRBJ1-4,TRBV29-1,CSGLQGQGEKLFF,TGCAGCGGGTTACAGGGGCAAGGAGAAAAACTGTTTTTT
16,NA,NA,TRBJ2-3,TRBV4-2,CASSQKGMTDTDTQYF,TGTGCCAGCAGCCAAAAGGGAATGACAGACACAGATACGCAGTATTTT
17,NA,TRBD2,TRBJ2-1,TRBV7-2,CASSLALAGGSYNEQFF,TGTGCCAGCAGCTTAGCACTAGCGGGGGGCTCCTACAATGAGCAGTTCTTC
16,few,TRBD2,TRBJ2-3,TRBV5-6,CASSSPGTRSTDTQYF,TGTGCCAGCAGCTCCCCCGGGACTAGGAGCACAGATACGCAGTATTTT
15,NA,NA,TRBJ1-5,TRBV2,CASRRGPPSNQPQHF,TGTGCCAGCCGGCGGGGGCCGCCTTCGAATCAGCCCCAGCATTTT
15,NA,TRBD2,TRBJ2-1,TRBV6-5,CASSYSGRVSNEQFF,TGTGCCAGCAGTTACTCCGGGAGGGTGAGCAATGAGCAGTTCTTC
15,NA,NA,TRBJ2-1,TRBV7-9,CASSLNLPWRNEQFF,TGTGCCAGCAGCTTAAATCTTCCTTGGCGGAATGAGCAGTTCTTC
15,NA,NA,TRBJ2-1,TRBV6-5,CASSSPWDQYNEQFF,TGTGCCAGCAGTTCCCCCTGGGACCAATACAATGAGCAGTTCTTC
11,NA,NA,TRBJ1-1,TRBV24-1,CATSDLVETFF,TGTGCCACCAGTGATCTTGTGGAAACTTTCTTT
13,NA,NA,TRBJ1-1,TRBV6-1,CASSLTWNTEAFF,TGTGCCAGCAGTCTAACCTGGAATACTGAAGCTTTCTTT
15,NA,NA,TRBJ2-1,TRBV7-8,CASSFGLASYNEQFF,TGTGCCAGCAGCTTTGGACTCGCCAGCTACAATGAGCAGTTCTTC
15,few,TRBD1,TRBJ2-1,TRBV16,CASSRFKTGGNEQFF,TGTGCCAGCAGCCGCTTCAAAACAGGGGGCAATGAGCAGTTCTTC
13,few,TRBD1,TRBJ1-5,TRBV2,CASTGQADQPQHF,TGTGCCAGCACTGGACAGGCTGATCAGCCCCAGCATTTT
14,few,NA,TRBJ1-1,TRBV20-1,CSAAAGGWNTEAFF,TGCAGTGCTGCAGCCGGGGGGTGGAACACTGAAGCTTTCTTT
13,NA,NA,TRBJ2-5,TRBV7-2,CASSYDESQTQYF,TGTGCCAGCAGCTACGACGAGAGTCAGACCCAGTACTTC
15,few,TRBD1,TRBJ2-1,TRBV10-3,CAITPGDRVGDEQFF,TGTGCCATCACTCCCGGGGACAGGGTGGGCGATGAGCAGTTCTTC
13,many,NA,TRBJ2-3,TRBV15,CATSRRPTDTQYF,TGTGCCACCAGCAGACGGCCCACAGATACGCAGTATTTT
15,NA,TRBD1,TRBJ2-7,TRBV7-3,CASSLMTGQSYEQYF,TGTGCCAGCAGCTTAATGACGGGACAGTCCTACGAGCAGTACTTC
15,NA,NA,TRBJ1-1,TRBV5-1,CASSLAGRGDTEAFF,TGCGCCAGCAGCTTGGCGGGAAGAGGGGACACTGAAGCTTTCTTT
15,few,TRBD2,TRBJ2-3,TRBV3-1,CASSHGGGAQDTQYF,TGTGCCAGCAGCCATGGCGGGGGGGCCCAAGATACGCAGTATTTT
16,NA,NA,TRBJ1-5,TRBV19,CASSIESGYSNQPQHF,TGTGCCAGTAGTATAGAGTCAGGGTATAGCAATCAGCCCCAGCATTTT
14,once,NA,TRBJ1-2,TRBV2,CASSDPRGFDGYTF,TGTGCCAGCAGTGATCCCAGGGGCTTTGATGGCTACACCTTC
16,many,NA,TRBJ2-2,TRBV7-2,CASSYPPGKYTGELFF,TGTGCCAGCAGCTATCCCCCAGGGAAGTACACCGGGGAGCTGTTTTTT